The 19 T cell receptor beta chains below were found in one sample sequenced in a study of T cells in Graves' hyperthyroidism and ophthalmopathy. Amplified TCR beta CDR3 regions derived from RNA transcripts. An initial round of RT-PCR targeting the TCR CDR3 relied on the HTBI primer set. TCRdb called the multiplex PCR reads again in MiXCR, with one record for every CDR3 protein. The table records roughly 250,000 distinct CDR3 sequences, about 15% of them present only once. What was sequenced was blood. Source of these receptors: a woman between 18 and 30 years old with Graves' ophthalmopathy.

At least ten counts were recorded for this clonotype. This chain connects TRBV28 to TRBJ1-2, with TRBD1 identical over 11 bases. The germline CDR1 and CDR2 sequences are MDHEN and SYDVKM. After removal of 1 base from V and 3 bases from J, the junction contained 4 bases not matched to a gene. CDR3 length: 16 amino acids. The chain's CDR3 is CASSLSRTGGDYGYTF. The CDR3 nucleotides are TGTGCCAGCAGTTTATCGAGGACAGGGGGCGACTATGGCTACACCTTC.

This chain uses TRBV19 with TRBJ1-5, with D possibly being TRBD1 (6 bases). The CDR3 is made up of 13 amino acids. The V gene lost 9 bases and the J gene lost 10 bases, with 19 bases spanning the gap. CDR1 and CDR2 (germline): LNHDA, SQIVND (reference sequence). In DNA, the CDR3 is TGTGCCAGCGACGACAGGTTCCTTGGACCCCAGCATTTT. As protein: CASDDRFLGPQHF.

Many counts were recorded for this clonotype. CDR3 residues: CASSLSGGHNSPLHF. CDR3 coding DNA: TGTGCCAGCAGTTTGTCGGGGGGCCATAATTCACCCCTCCACTTT. This sequence joins TRBV28 and TRBJ1-6; D may be TRBD1 (6 bases). V was clipped by 3 bases and J by 5 bases, with 11 bases between them. Germline V gives CDR1 MDHEN, CDR2 SYDVKM. The CDR3 is made up of 15 amino acids.

This clonotype was counted at least ten times. This chain uses TRBV28 with TRBJ2-7; possible D gene TRBD1, 6 bases. Germline V CDR1 and CDR2: MDHEN, SYDVKM. The CDR3 covers 18 residues. V dropped 3 bases and J dropped 2 bases, with 23 bases sitting between them. CDR3 residues: CASSFTYSGTRGTYEQYF. DNA for the CDR3: TGTGCCAGCAGTTTCACCTACTCAGGGACAAGGGGTACCTACGAGCAGTACTTC.

This clonotype was observed at least ten times. The genes are TRBV28 and TRBJ2-1, with D possibly matching TRBD1 (5 bases). V gave up 1 base and J gave up 5 bases, with 12 bases separating them. Germline V gene data show CDR1 as MDHEN and CDR2 as SYDVKM. CDR3 length: 15 amino acids. DNA of the CDR3: TGTGCCAGCAGTTTATTGGTGGGGCGCCACAATGAGCAGTTCTTC. The encoded protein is CASSLLVGRHNEQFF.

This clonotype has at least ten counts. A much larger clonotype is one base distant, so this may be a read error. This sequence joins TRBV6-1 and TRBJ1-1, with D perhaps TRBD1 (6 bases). Trimming shortened V by 6 bases and J by 1 base, and 12 bases separated the two germline ends. The germline CDR1 and CDR2 sequences are MNHNS and SASEGT. This CDR3 spans 14 amino acids. The CDR3 DNA reads as TGTGCCAGCAGCCAATCGACAGGGAACACTGAAGCTTTCTTT. This encodes CASSQSTGNTEAFF.

There are many counts of this clonotype. This chain links TRBV4-3 with TRBJ1-2; no firm D call. The CDR3 is made up of 13 amino acids. Germline CDR1 LGHNA, CDR2 YSLEER. Trimming left V 0 bases short and J 3 bases short, with 5 bases between. CDR3: CASSQERDYGYTF. The CDR3 bases are TGCGCCAGCAGCCAAGAAAGAGACTATGGCTACACCTTC.

This clonotype showed up many times. V usage is TRBV28 and J usage is TRBJ2-7; either TRBD1 or TRBD2 may fit D (7 bases each). This CDR3 comprises 18 residues. The V gene lost 6 bases and the J gene lost 9 bases, with 33 bases spanning the gap. Germline loops: CDR1 MDHEN, CDR2 SYDVKM. This CDR3 is CASSLHRLGKGGGDGQYF. The CDR3 nucleotides read TGTGCCAGCAGCCTACACCGACTAGGGAAGGGAGGGGGCGACGGGCAGTACTTC.

This clonotype was recorded many times. The V and J genes are TRBV29-1 and TRBJ2-7; D is perhaps TRBD2 (6 bases). This CDR3 comprises 12 residues. Germline loops: CDR1 SQVTM, CDR2 ANQGSEA. V was pared by 3 bases and J by 3 bases, with 9 bases between. DNA for the CDR3: TGCAGCGTTGAGGTCGGGAGCTACGAGCAGTACTTC. Protein product: CSVEVGSYEQYF.

This clonotype was seen at least ten times. J is TRBJ2-2 and V is TRBV28, with 12 positions matching TRBD2. The ends lost 6 bases at V and 7 bases at J; junction bases unmatched: 9. CDR1 and CDR2 (germline): MDHEN, SYDVKM. The CDR3 is 16 amino acids. This CDR3 reads CASRNGPSGRVGELFF. CDR3 nucleotide sequence: TGTGCCAGCAGGAACGGGCCTAGCGGGAGGGTCGGGGAGCTGTTTTTT.

This clonotype was recorded at least ten times. The CDR3 bases are TGTGCCAGCACCTATGGGGACCGACTCAGGGAGACCCAGTACTTC. Translating it yields CASTYGDRLRETQYF. This chain uses TRBV28 with TRBJ2-5; TRBD1 or TRBD2 may be the D gene (5 bases each). CDR3 length equals 15 residues. Germline CDR1 is MDHEN and CDR2 is SYDVKM. V dropped 7 bases and J dropped 5 bases, with 20 bases sitting between them.

This clonotype showed up many times. V usage is TRBV27 and J usage is TRBJ2-2, with 9 bases fitting TRBD1. This CDR3 comprises 16 residues. J gave up 4 bases and V 4 bases, and 7 bases lay outside the gene matches. CDR1 and CDR2 from the germline V gene are MNHEY and SMNVEV (reference sequence). In DNA, the CDR3 is TGTGCCAGCAGTTCACACAGGGGGCGAGTCACCGGGGAGCTGTTTTTT. Translated: CASSSHRGRVTGELFF.

This clonotype was recorded at least ten times. V and J are TRBV5-8 and TRBJ1-5; D gene uncertain. Germline V gives CDR1 SGHTS, CDR2 YDEGEE. This CDR3 comprises 13 residues. Trimming took 5 bases from V and 11 from J, leaving 17 bases between them. CDR3 in DNA: TGTGCCAGCAGTTCCGGGCTAACCATGGCCCAGCATTTT. Its protein is CASSSGLTMAQHF.

On this clonotype itself: A read error is possible here, since a much larger clone lies one base away. This chain links TRBV5-4 with TRBJ2-1, with D perhaps TRBD2 (5 bases). The CDR3 is 11 amino acids. CDR1 and CDR2 (germline): SGHNT, YYREEE (reference sequence). Trimming removed 4 bases at V and 10 bases at J, with 9 bases between. CDR3 protein: CASSARGEQFF. DNA of the CDR3: TGTGCCAGCAGCGCTCGAGGGGAGCAGTTCTTC.

Ten or more counts support this clonotype. The CDR3 DNA sequence: TGTGCCTGGAGTACGGGGTCTCGAACTGAAGCTTTCTTT. Translated: CAWSTGSRTEAFF. This chain links TRBV30 with TRBJ1-1, with D unresolved. Germline V gene data show CDR1 as GTSNPN and CDR2 as SVGIG (reference sequence). The CDR3 runs to 13 residues. Between the trimmed V and J ends, which lost 2 bases and 5 bases, there was a span of 12 bases. Full variable domain (missing parts from reference TRBV30 and TRBJ1-1): SQTIHQWPATLVQPVGSPLSLECTVEGTSNPNLYWYRQAAGRGLQLLFYSVGIGQISSEVPQNLSASRPQDRQFILSSKKLLLSDSGFYLCAWSTGSRTEAFFGQGTRLTVV.

This clonotype has ten or more counts. The genes are TRBV7-8 and TRBJ2-7; 16 bases line up with TRBD2. This CDR3 contains 17 residues. Germline loops: CDR1 SGHVS, CDR2 FQNEAQ. J gave up 3 bases and V 5 bases, and 7 bases lay outside the gene matches. CDR3 sequence: CASSHGTSGRANYEQYF. The DNA of the CDR3 is TGTGCCAGCAGCCACGGGACTAGCGGGAGGGCAAACTACGAGCAGTACTTC.

This clonotype was seen repeatedly, ten times or more. This sequence joins TRBV3-1 and TRBJ2-1; the D gene is possibly TRBD1 (5 bases). The V gene's germline CDR1 is LGHDT and CDR2 YNNKEL (reference sequence). The V end was cut by 3 bases, the J end by 4 bases, with 13 bases between. This CDR3 has 15 amino acids. The chain's CDR3 is CASSQAPQGYNEQFF. DNA for the CDR3: TGTGCCAGCAGCCAGGCTCCCCAGGGTTACAATGAGCAGTTCTTC.

In this sample, this clonotype turned up many times. The rearrangement links TRBV6-1 to TRBJ2-7; a weak D match, TRBD2 (6 bases). The V gene lost 5 bases and the J gene lost 5 bases, with 19 bases spanning the gap. CDR1 is MNHNS, CDR2 SASEGT, per germline. This CDR3 has 15 amino acids. The CDR3 region is CASSYRAPEGHEQYF. CDR3 bases: TGTGCCAGCAGTTATAGGGCCCCGGAGGGCCACGAGCAGTACTTC.

This clonotype was observed a handful of times. The gene calls are TRBV5-1 and TRBJ2-5; 8 bases match TRBD2. CDR3 size: 18 residues. Germline-derived CDR1 and CDR2 are SGHRS and YFSETQ. V gave up 0 bases and J gave up 2 bases; unmatched junction bases: 12. CDR3 sequence reads: CASSLAPRSGGPQETQYF. As DNA, the CDR3 is TGCGCCAGCAGCTTGGCCCCGAGGAGCGGGGGCCCACAAGAGACCCAGTACTTC. Drawing the rest from reference TRBV5-1 and TRBJ2-5, the complete variable domain is KAGVTQTPRYLIKTRGQQVTLSCSPISGHRSVSWYQQTPGQGLQFLFEYFSETQRNKGNFPGRFSGRQFSNSRSEMNVSTLELGDSALYLCASSLAPRSGGPQETQYFGPGTRLLVL.